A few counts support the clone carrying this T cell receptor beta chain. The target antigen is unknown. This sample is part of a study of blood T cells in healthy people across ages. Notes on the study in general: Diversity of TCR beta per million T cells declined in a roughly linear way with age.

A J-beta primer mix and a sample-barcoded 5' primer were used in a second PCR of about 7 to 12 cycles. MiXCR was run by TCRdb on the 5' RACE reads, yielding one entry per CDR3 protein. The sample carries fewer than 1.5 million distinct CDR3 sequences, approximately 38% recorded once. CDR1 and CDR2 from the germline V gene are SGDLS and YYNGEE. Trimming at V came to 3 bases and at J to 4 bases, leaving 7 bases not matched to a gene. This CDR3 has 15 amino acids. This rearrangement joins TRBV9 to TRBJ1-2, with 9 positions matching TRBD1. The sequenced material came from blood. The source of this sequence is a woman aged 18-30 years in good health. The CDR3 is CASSGRTGESYGYTF. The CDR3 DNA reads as TGTGCCAGCAGCGGACGGACAGGGGAATCCTATGGCTACACCTTC.